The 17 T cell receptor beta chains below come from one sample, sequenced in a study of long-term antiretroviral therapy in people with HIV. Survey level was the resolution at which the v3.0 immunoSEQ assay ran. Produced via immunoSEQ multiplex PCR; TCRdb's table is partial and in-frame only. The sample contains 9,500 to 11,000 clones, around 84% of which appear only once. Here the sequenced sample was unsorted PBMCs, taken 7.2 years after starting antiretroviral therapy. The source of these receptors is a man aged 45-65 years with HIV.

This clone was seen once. The CDR3 DNA sequence: TGTGCCAGCAGTTACGCAGACAGCTCCTACAATGAGCAGTTCTTC. It encodes CASSYADSSYNEQFF. The gene calls are TRBV6-5 and TRBJ2-1, with D maybe TRBD1 (5 bases). The germline V gene has CDR1 MNHEY and CDR2 SVGAGI. With 2 bases removed from V and 0 bases from J, the gap between germline ends came to 8 bases. The CDR3 is made up of 15 amino acids.

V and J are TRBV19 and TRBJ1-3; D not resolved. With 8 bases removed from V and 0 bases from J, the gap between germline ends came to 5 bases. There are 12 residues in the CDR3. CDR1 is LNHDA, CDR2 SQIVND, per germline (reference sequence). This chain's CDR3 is CASLDSGNTIYF. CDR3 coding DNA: TGTGCCAGTCTTGACTCTGGAAACACCATATATTTT.

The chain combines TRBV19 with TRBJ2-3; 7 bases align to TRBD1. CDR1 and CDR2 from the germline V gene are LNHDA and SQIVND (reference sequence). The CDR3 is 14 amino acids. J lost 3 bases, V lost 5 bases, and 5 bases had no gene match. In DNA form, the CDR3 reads TGTGCCAGTAGTGAGGGACAGTATACAGATACGCAGTATTTT. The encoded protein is CASSEGQYTDTQYF.

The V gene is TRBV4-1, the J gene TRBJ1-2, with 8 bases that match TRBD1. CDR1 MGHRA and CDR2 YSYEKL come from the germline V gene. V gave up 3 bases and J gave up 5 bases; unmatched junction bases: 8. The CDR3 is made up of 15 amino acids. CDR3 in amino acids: CASSQTDRGAYGYTF. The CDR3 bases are TGCGCCAGCAGCCAGACTGACAGGGGAGCTTATGGCTACACCTTC.

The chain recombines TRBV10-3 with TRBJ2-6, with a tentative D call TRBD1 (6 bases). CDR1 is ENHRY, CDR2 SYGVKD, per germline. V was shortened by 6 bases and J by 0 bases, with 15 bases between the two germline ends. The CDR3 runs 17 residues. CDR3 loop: CAIRKDSPVSGANVLTF. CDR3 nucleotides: TGTGCCATCAGAAAGGACAGCCCCGTCTCTGGGGCCAACGTCCTGACTTTC.

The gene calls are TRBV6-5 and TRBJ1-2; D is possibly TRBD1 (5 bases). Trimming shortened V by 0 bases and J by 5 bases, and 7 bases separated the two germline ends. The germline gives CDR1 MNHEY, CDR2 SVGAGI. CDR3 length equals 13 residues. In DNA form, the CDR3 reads TGTGCCAGCAGTTACTCGGAGGGGTATGGCTACACCTTC. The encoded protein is CASSYSEGYGYTF.

The CDR3: CASSRGGAVLMNTEAFF. DNA for the CDR3: TGTGCCAGCAGTCGAGGGGGGGCGGTTCTCATGAACACTGAAGCTTTCTTT. The chain uses TRBV11-2 and TRBJ1-1; tentative D call: TRBD1 (6 bases). The CDR3 runs 17 residues. CDR1 and CDR2 (germline): SGHAT, FQNNGV. V lost 6 bases, J lost 0 bases, and 20 bases lay in between.

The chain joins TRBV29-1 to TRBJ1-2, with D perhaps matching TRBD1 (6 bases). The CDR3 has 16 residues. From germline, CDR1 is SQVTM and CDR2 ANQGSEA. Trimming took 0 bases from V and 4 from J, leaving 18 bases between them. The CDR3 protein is CSVEEGGIQGRYGYTF. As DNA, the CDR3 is TGCAGCGTTGAAGAAGGGGGGATACAGGGCCGCTATGGCTACACCTTC.

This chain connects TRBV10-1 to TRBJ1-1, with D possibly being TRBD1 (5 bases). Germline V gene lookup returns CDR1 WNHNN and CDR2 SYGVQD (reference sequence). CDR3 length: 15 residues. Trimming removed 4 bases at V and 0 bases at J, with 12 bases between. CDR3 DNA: TGCGCCAGCAGTGCCGCCAGGGTGGTGAACACTGAAGCTTTCTTT. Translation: CASSAARVVNTEAFF.

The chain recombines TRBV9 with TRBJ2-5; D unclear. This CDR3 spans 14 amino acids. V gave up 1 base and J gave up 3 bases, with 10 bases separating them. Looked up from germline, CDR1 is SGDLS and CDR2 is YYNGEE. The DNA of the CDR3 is TGTGCCAGCAGCGTAATGGACGGAGAAGAGACCCAGTACTTC. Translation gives CASSVMDGEETQYF. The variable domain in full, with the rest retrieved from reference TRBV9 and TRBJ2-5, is DSGVTQTPKHLITATGQRVTLRCSPRSGDLSVYWYQQSLDQGLQFLIQYYNGEERAKGNILERFSAQQFPDLHSELNLSSLELGDSALYFCASSVMDGEETQYFGPGTRLLVL.

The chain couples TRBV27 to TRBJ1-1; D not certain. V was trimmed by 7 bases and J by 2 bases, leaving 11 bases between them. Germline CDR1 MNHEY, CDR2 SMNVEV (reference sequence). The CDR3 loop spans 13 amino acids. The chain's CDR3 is CASKSGSNTEAFF. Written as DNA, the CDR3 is TGTGCCAGCAAATCGGGGAGCAACACTGAAGCTTTCTTT.

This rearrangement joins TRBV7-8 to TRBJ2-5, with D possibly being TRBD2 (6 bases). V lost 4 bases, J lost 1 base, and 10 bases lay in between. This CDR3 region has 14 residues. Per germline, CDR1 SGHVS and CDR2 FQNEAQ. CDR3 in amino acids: CASSSGDSQETQYF. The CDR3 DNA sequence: TGTGCCAGCAGCTCGGGGGACTCCCAAGAGACCCAGTACTTC.

CDR3: CATDRGTSMEDTQYF. CDR3 coding DNA: TGTGCCACCGACCGCGGGACTAGTATGGAAGATACGCAGTATTTT. This chain uses TRBV19 with TRBJ2-3; TRBD2 matches 8 bases. This CDR3 comprises 15 residues. Germline assignment: CDR1 LNHDA and CDR2 SQIVND (reference sequence). V was clipped by 10 bases and J by 5 bases; unmatched bases: 14. The complete variable domain, with remaining parts taken from reference TRBV19 and TRBJ2-3, reads DGGITQSPKYLFRKEGQNVTLSCEQNLNHDAMYWYRQDPGQGLRLIYYSQIVNDFQKGDIAEGYSVSREKKESFPLTVTSAQKNPTAFYLCATDRGTSMEDTQYFGPGTRLTVL.

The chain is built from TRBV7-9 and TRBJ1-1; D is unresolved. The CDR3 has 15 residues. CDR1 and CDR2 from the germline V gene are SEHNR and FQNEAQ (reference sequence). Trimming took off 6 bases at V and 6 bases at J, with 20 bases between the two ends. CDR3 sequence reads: CASRNIPEVRAEAFF. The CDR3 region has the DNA TGTGCCAGCAGGAATATACCGGAAGTGCGCGCTGAAGCTTTCTTT.

The CDR3: CASSVPSGGADTDTQYF. The CDR3 DNA is TGTGCCAGCAGTGTTCCTAGCGGGGGGGCCGATACAGATACGCAGTATTTT. The V gene is TRBV2, the J gene TRBJ2-3, with 12 nucleotides matching TRBD2. J gave up 3 bases and V 4 bases, and 8 bases lay outside the gene matches. Germline-derived CDR1 and CDR2 are SNHLY and FYNNEI. The CDR3 extends over 17 amino acids.

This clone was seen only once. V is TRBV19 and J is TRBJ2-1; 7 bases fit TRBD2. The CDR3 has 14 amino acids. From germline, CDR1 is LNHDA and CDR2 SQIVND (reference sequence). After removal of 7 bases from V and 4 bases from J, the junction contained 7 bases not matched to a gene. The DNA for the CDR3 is TGTGCCAGTACGCAGGTCGGGGGGTACAATGAGCAGTTCTTC. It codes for CASTQVGGYNEQFF.

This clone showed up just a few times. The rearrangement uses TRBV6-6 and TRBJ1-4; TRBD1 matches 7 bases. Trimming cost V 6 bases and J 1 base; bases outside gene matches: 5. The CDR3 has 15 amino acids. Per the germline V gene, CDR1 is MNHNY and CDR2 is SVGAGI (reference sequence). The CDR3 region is CASRTRTGTNEKLFF. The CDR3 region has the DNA TGTGCCAGCAGAACTAGGACAGGAACTAATGAAAAACTGTTTTTT.